The present T cell receptor beta chain was sequenced within a study of beta chain features in type 1 diabetes. About the study: Age, gender, cell numbers and subset yield matched between patients and controls.

A note on this clone: As yet, its antigen is unknown.

Study results and caveats: PCR might pick shorter templates more often, in the same way for patients and controls. Insertions at VDJ junctions were less frequent in type 1 diabetes patients. These patients also deleted more nucleotides at the same junctions.

Sequencing targeted expressed TCRB transcripts, as all isolated RNA had been reverse transcribed. Measured with immunoSEQ multiplex PCR; TCRdb has only the in-frame clones, and not every one. The table lists some 360,000 clones, around 19% of them singletons, with about 0.044% in the top ten. The source material was naive CD4+ T cells from blood. The origin of this receptor is a young woman in good health.

CDR3 amino acids: CASSTLTGTVAYEQYF. CDR3 coding DNA: TGCGCCAGCAGCACCCTAACCGGGACAGTTGCCTACGAGCAGTACTTC. This chain uses TRBV5-1 with TRBJ2-7; 7 nucleotides line up with TRBD1. Germline trimming cut 4 bases from V and 2 bases from J; bases unmatched to any gene: 12. The germline CDR1 and CDR2 sequences are SGHRS and YFSETQ. The CDR3 is made up of 16 amino acids.